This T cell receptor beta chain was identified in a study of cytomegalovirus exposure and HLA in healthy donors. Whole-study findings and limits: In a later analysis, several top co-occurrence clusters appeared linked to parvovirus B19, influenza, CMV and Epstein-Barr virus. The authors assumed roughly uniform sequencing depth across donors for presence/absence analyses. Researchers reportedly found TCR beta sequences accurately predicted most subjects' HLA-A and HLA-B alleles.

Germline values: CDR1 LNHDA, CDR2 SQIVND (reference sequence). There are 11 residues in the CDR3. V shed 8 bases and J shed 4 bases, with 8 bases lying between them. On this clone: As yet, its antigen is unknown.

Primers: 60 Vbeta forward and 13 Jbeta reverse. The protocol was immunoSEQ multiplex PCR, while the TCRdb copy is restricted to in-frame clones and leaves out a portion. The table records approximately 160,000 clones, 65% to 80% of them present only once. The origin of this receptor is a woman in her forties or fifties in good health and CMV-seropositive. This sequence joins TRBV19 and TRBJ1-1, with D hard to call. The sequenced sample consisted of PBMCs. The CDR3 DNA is TGTGCCAGTTCTTTCTTCACTGAAGCTTTCTTT. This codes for CASSFFTEAFF.